This T cell receptor (beta chain) was recovered during a study of T-cell reconstitution after alpha-beta-depleted transplantation in children. This clonotype came up a few times. Antigen unknown. The authors prepared the TCRbeta library with unique molecular identifiers. MiXCR, run by TCRdb on the PCR reads, gives a single entry per CDR3 protein. The sample holds approximately 1,000,000 distinct CDR3 sequences, roughly 29% seen once. CDR3 size: 15 residues. CDR1 and CDR2 (germline): MNHNS, SASEGT. V trimming: 5 bases; J trimming: 5 bases; junction bases outside the gene matches: 9. General study results and limits: Alpha-beta T cells present about two months after transplant were reported to originate from several hundred expanded graft clones.

The origin of this receptor is a boy younger than two who had a stem cell transplant for SCID, so the T cells may come from the graft donor. The chain joins TRBV6-1 to TRBJ2-1, with 7 nucleotides matching TRBD1. Sequences were derived from PBMCs, mostly from graft donor cells, sampled 360 days after TCRalphabeta/CD19-depleted stem cell transplant. CDR3 sequence reads: CASSPGQVVHNEQFF. The CDR3 DNA is TGTGCCAGCAGTCCCGGACAGGTGGTACACAATGAGCAGTTCTTC.